This T cell receptor (beta chain) was found in a study of blood T cell repertoires in COVID-19. In the study overall: PBMCs, B-cell-depleted T cells, or T cells provided the cDNA or gDNA that made up the material.

Source study methods: From reference gene primer amplification, estimates of nucleated cell counts were derived. Clones were read by immunoSEQ multiplex PCR, and TCRdb kept only the in-frame ones, dropping some. Clone size and V and J calls were adopted from that table, with D and trimming inferred from the DNA. The data contain roughly 34,000 clones, around 87% of them singletons. Trimming cost V 4 bases and J 1 base, with 10 bases left between them. The CDR3 is made up of 15 amino acids. Germline V gene lookup returns CDR1 MNHEY and CDR2 SVGAGI. This receptor was taken from a man between 60 and 70 years old with active COVID-19. The specimen was peripheral blood. The gene calls are TRBV6-5 and TRBJ2-2; TRBD1 might be the D (6 bases). CDR3 sequence reads: CASSFNRENTGELFF. The DNA for the CDR3 is TGTGCCAGCAGTTTCAACAGGGAGAACACCGGGGAGCTGTTTTTT.